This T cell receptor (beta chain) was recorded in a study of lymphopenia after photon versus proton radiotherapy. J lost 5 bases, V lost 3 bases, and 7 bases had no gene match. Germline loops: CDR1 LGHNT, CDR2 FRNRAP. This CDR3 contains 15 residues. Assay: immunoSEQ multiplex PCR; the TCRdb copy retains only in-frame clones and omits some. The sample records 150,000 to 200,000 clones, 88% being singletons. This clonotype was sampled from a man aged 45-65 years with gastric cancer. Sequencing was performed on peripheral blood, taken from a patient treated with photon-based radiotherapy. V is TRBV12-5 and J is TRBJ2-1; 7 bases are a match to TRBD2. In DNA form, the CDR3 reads TGTGCTAGTGGTTTAGGGCTAGCGGATAACAATGAGCAGTTCTTC. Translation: CASGLGLADNNEQFF. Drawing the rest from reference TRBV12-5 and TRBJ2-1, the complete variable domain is DARVTQTPRHKVTEMGQEVTMRCQPILGHNTVFWYRQTMMQGLELLAYFRNRAPLDDSGMPKDRFSAEMPDATLATLKIQPSEPRDSAVYFCASGLGLADNNEQFFGPGTRLTVL.